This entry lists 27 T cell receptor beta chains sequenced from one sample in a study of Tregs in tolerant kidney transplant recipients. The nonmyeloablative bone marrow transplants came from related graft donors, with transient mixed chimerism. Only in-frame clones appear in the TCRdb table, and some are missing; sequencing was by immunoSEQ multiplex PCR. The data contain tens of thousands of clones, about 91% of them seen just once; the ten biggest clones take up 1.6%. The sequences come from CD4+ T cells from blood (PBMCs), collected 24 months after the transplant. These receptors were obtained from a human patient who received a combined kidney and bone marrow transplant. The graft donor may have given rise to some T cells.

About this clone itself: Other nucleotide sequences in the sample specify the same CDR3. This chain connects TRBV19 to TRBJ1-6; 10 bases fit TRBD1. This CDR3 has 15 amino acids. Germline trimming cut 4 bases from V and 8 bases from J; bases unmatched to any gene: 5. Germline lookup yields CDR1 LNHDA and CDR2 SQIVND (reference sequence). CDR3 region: CASSTTGQGYSPLHF. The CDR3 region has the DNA TGTGCCAGTAGTACTACGGGACAGGGGTATTCACCCCTCCACTTT. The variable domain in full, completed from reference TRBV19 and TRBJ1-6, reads DGGITQSPKYLFRKEGQNVTLSCEQNLNHDAMYWYRQDPGQGLRLIYYSQIVNDFQKGDIAEGYSVSREKKESFPLTVTSAQKNPTAFYLCASSTTGQGYSPLHFGNGTRLTVT.

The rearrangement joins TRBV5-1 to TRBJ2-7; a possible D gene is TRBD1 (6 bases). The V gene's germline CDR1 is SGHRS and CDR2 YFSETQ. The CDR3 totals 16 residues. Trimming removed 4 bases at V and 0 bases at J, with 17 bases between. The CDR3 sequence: CASSKGDMTFSYEQYF. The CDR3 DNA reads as TGCGCCAGCAGCAAAGGGGACATGACCTTCTCCTACGAGCAGTACTTC.

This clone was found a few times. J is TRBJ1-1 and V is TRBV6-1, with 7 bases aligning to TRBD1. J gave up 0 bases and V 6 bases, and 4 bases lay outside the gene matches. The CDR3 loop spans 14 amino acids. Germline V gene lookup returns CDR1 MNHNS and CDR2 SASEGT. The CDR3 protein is CASSPQGLNTEAFF. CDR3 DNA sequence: TGTGCCAGCAGCCCACAGGGGTTGAACACTGAAGCTTTCTTT.

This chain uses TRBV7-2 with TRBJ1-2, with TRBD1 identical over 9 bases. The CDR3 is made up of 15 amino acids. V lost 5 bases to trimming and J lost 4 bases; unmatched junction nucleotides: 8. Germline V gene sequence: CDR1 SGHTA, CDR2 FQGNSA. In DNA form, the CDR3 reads TGTGCCAGCAGCAACCCGGACAGGGGATTCTATGGCTACACCTTC. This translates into CASSNPDRGFYGYTF.

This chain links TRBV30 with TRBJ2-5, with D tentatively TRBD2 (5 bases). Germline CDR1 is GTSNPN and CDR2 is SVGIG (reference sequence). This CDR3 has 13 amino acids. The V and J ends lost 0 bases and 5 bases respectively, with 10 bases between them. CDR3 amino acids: CAWSVLGSETQYF. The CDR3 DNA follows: TGTGCCTGGAGTGTATTGGGGAGCGAGACCCAGTACTTC. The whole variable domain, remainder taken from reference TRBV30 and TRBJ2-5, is SQTIHQWPATLVQPVGSPLSLECTVEGTSNPNLYWYRQAAGRGLQLLFYSVGIGQISSEVPQNLSASRPQDRQFILSSKKLLLSDSGFYLCAWSVLGSETQYFGPGTRLLVL.

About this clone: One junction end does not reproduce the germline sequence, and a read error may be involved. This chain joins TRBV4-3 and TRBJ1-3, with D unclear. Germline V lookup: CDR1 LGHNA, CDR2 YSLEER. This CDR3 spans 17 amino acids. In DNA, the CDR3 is TGCGCCGGCAGCCAAGAGAATGATATGGGCGCCGGAAACACCATATATTTT. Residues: CAGSQENDMGAGNTIYF.

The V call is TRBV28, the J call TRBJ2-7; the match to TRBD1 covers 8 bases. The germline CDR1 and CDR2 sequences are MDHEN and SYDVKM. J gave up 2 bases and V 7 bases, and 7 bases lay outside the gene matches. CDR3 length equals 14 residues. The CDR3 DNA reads TGTGCCAGCATGGTCCCGGGACAGGCCTACGAGCAGTACTTC. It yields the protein CASMVPGQAYEQYF.

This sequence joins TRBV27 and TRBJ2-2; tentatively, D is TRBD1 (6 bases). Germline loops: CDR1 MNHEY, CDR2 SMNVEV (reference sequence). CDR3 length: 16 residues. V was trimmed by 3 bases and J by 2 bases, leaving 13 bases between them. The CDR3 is CASSLSGTINTGELFF. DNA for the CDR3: TGTGCCAGCAGTTTGTCCGGGACAATAAACACCGGGGAGCTGTTTTTT.

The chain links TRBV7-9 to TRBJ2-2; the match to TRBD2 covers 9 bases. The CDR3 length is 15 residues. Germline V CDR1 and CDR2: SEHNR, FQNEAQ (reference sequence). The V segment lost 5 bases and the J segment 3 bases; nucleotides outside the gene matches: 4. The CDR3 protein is CASSPQRGDTGELFF. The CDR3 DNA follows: TGTGCCAGCAGCCCTCAGCGGGGGGACACCGGGGAGCTGTTTTTT.

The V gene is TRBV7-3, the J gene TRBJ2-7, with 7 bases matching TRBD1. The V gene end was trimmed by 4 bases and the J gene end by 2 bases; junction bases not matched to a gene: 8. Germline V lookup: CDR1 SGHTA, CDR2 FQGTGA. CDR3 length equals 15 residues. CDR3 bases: TGTGCCAGCAGCTGGAGACAGGGAGACACCTACGAGCAGTACTTC. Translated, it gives CASSWRQGDTYEQYF.

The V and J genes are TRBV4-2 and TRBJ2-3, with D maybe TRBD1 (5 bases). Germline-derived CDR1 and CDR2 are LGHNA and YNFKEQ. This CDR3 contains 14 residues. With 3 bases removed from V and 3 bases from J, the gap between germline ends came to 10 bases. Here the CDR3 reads CASSHVGVTDTQYF. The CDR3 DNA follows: TGTGCCAGCAGCCACGTAGGGGTTACAGATACGCAGTATTTT.

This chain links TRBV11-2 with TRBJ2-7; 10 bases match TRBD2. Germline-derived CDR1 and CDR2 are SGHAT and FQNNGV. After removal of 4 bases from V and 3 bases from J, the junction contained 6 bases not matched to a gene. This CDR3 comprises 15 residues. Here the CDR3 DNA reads TGTGCCAGCAGCTCCGCCGGGACTAGCGACTACGAGCAGTACTTC. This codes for CASSSAGTSDYEQYF.

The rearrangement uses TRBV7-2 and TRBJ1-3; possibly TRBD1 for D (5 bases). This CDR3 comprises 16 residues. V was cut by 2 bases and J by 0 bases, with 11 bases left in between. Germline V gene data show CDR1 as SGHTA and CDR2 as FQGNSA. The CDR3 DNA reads TGTGCCAGCAGCTTAAGTAGGGGATCCTCTGGAAACACCATATATTTT. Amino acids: CASSLSRGSSGNTIYF.

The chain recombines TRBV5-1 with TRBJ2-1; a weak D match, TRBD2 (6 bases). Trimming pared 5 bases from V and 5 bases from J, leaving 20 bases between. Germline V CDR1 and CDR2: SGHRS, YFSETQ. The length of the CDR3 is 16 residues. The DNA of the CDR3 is TGCGCCAGCAGTTCTAATCCGCCGGGACTTAACAATGAGCAGTTCTTC. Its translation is CASSSNPPGLNNEQFF.

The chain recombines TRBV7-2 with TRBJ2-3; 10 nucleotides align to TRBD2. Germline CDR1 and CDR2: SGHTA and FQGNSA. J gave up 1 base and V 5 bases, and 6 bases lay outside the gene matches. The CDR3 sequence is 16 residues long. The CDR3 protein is CASSRRTSGGTDTQYF. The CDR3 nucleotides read TGTGCCAGCAGCCGACGGACTAGCGGAGGCACAGATACGCAGTATTTT.

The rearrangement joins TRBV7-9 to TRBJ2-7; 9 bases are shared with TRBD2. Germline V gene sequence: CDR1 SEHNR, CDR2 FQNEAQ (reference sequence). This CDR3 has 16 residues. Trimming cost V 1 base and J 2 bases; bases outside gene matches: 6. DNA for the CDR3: TGTGCCAGCAGCTTAGGGTTTGCGGGAGGGCCCTACGAGCAGTACTTC. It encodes CASSLGFAGGPYEQYF.

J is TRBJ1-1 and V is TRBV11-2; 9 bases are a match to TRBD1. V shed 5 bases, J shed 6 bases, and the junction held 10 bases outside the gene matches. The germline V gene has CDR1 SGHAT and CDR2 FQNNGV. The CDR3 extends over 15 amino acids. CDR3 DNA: TGTGCCAGCAGCCCCCGGACAGGGGCGAGCTCTGAAGCTTTCTTT. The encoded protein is CASSPRTGASSEAFF.

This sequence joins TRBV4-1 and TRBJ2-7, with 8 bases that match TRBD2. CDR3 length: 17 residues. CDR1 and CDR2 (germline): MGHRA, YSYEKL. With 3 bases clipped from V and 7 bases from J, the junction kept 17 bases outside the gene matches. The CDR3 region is CASSQIDLGLARGEQYF. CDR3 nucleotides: TGCGCCAGCAGCCAGATAGACCTCGGACTAGCTCGGGGTGAGCAGTACTTC.

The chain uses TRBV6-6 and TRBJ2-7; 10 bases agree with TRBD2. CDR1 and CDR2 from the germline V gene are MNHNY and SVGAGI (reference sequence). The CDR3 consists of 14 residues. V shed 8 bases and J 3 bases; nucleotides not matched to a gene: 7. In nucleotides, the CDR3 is TGTGCCAGCCGAAAGCTAGCGGGAGTCTACGAGCAGTACTTC. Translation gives CASRKLAGVYEQYF.

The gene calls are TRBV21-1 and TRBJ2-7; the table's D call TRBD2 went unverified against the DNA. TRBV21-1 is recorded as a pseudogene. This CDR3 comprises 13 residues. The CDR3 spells CASSTGPQREQYF. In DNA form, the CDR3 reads TGTGCCAGCAGCACCGGGCCCCAGCGGGAGCAGTACTTC.

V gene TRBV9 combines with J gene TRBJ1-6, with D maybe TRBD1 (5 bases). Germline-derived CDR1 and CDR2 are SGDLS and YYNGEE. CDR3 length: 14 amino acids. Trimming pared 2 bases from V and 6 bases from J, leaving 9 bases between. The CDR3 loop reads CASSVIDSNSPLHF. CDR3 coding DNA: TGTGCCAGCAGCGTTATTGACAGTAATTCACCCCTCCACTTT.

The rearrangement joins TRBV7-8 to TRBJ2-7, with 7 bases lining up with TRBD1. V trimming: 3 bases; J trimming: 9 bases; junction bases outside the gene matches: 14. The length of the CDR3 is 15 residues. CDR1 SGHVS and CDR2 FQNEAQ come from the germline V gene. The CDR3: CASSLKRDSFTGQYF. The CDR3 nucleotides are TGTGCCAGCAGCTTGAAACGGGACAGCTTTACAGGGCAGTACTTC.

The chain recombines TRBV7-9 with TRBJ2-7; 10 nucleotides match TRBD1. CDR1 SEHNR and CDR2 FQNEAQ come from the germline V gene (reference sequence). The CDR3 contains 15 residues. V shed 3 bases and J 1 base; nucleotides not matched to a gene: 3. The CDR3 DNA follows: TGTGCCAGCAGCTTTCGGACAGGGGGATCCTACGAGCAGTACTTC. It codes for CASSFRTGGSYEQYF.

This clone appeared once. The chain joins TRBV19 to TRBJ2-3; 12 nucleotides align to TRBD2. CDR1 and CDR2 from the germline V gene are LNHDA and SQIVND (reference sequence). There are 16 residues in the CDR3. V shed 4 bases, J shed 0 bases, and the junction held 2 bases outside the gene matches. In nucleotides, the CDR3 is TGTGCCAGTAGTACAGGACTAGCGGGAAGCACAGATACGCAGTATTTT. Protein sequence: CASSTGLAGSTDTQYF.

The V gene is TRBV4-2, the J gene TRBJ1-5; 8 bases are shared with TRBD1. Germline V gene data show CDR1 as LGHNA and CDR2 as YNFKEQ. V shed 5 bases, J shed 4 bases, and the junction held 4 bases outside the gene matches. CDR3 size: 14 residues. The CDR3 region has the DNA TGTGCCAGCAGCGGACAGGGCTCAAATCAGCCCCAGCATTTT. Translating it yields CASSGQGSNQPQHF.

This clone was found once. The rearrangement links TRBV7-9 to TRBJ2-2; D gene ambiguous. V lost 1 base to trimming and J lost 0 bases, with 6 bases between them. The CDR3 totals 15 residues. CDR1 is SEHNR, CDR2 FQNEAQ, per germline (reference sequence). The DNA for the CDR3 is TGTGCCAGCAGCTTAGGGCTTTCGAACACCGGGGAGCTGTTTTTT. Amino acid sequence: CASSLGLSNTGELFF.

For the CDR3, the DNA is TGTGCCATCAGTGAGGGGGGAGGGACCCAGTACTTC. As protein: CAISEGGGTQYF. The rearrangement uses TRBV10-3 and TRBJ2-5; the D gene is possibly TRBD2 (6 bases). Germline assignment: CDR1 ENHRY and CDR2 SYGVKD. The length of the CDR3 is 12 residues. V lost 2 bases and J lost 7, with 8 bases in between.